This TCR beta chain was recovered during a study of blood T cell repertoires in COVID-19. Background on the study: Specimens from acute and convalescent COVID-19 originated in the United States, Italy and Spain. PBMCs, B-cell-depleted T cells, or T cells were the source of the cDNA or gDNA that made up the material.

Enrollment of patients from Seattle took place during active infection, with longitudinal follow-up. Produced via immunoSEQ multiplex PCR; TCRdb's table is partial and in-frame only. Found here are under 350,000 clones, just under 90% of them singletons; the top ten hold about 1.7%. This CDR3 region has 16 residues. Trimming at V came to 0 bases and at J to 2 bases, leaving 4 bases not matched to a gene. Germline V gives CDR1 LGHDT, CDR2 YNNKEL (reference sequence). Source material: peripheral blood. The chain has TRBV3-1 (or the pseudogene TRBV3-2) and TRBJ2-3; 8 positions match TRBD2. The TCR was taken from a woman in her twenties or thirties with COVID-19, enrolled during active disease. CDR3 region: CASSQDFGGATDTQYF. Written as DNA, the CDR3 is TGTGCCAGCAGCCAAGATTTCGGGGGGGCCACAGATACGCAGTATTTT.